This TCR beta chain emerged from a study of shared clonotypes between healthy human individuals. Notes on the study in general: Some naive CD4 clonotypes, roughly 4.8%, turned up in common across several donors.

Naivety among CD8 cells was defined by CD45RO negativity and positive CCR7 selection, thereby excluding terminally differentiated effector memory CD45RA+ cells. All donors were Caucasian adults living in Nashville, Tennessee. A note on this clone: Its antigen is still unknown.

Across several immunoSEQ plates, the genomic DNA of each subset was split evenly. The method was immunoSEQ multiplex PCR; TCRdb's version includes in-frame clones alone and lacks a portion of them. The sample records more than 550,000 clones, just over 90% being singletons. In germline, CDR1 is SQVTM, CDR2 ANQGSEA. The V and J ends lost 4 bases and 0 bases respectively, with 7 bases between them. The CDR3 extends over 14 amino acids. This chain joins TRBV29-1 and TRBJ2-6; D is ambiguous. This receptor was taken from a young man in good health. The sample consisted of naive CD8+ T cells sorted from blood. CDR3 nucleotide sequence: TGCAGCGTTGTCCTGGACTCTGGGGCCAACGTCCTGACTTTC. Its protein product is CSVVLDSGANVLTF.